This T cell receptor (beta chain) was found in a study of T cells after somatic rescue of genetic block. This table comes from immunoSEQ multiplex PCR, and its TCRdb copy is limited to in-frame clones, with some not included. Here the sample spans 45,000 to 55,000 clones, 96% being singletons. The length of the CDR3 is 14 residues. Trimming took 3 bases from V and 4 from J; bases not matched to a gene: 6. The germline gives CDR1 SGHTA, CDR2 FQGNSA. The chain has TRBV7-2 and TRBJ2-7; 7 nucleotides align to TRBD2. The sequenced material came from peripheral blood mononuclear cells (PBMCs). The clonotype comes from a child under two years old. DNA for the CDR3: TGTGCCAGCAGCTTTACTAGCGTGGTATACGAGCAGTACTTC. Translating gives CASSFTSVVYEQYF. The full variable domain, its missing parts supplied by reference TRBV7-2 and TRBJ2-7, is GAGVSQSPSNKVTEKGKDVELRCDPISGHTALYWYRQSLGQGLEFLIYFQGNSAPDKSGLPSDRFSAERTGGSVSTLTIQRTQQEDSAVYLCASSFTSVVYEQYFGPGTRLTVT.